The 29 T cell receptor beta chains below were found in one sample sequenced in a study of blood T cells in healthy people across ages. The use of a sample-barcoded 5' primer and a J-beta primer mix characterized a second PCR of about 7 to 12 cycles. TCRdb used MiXCR to reprocess the 5' RACE reads, holding one entry per CDR3 protein. The sample carries 600,000 to 1,000,000 distinct CDR3 sequences, just under 25% recorded once. These same data were also listed under a study on T cells of mothers and their children.

The sequenced sample consisted of blood. These receptors all stem from a boy aged 5-17 years in good health.

V gene TRBV27 combines with J gene TRBJ2-5; no firm D call. Germline V lookup: CDR1 MNHEY, CDR2 SMNVEV (reference sequence). The ends were cut back, 6 bases at V and 13 bases at J, with 24 bases in the middle. There are 14 residues in the CDR3. DNA for the CDR3: TGTGCCAGCAGCCTCGTGCCATTCTCAAGCCCCGGGTACTTC. Translating it yields CASSLVPFSSPGYF.

The chain has TRBV4-3 and TRBJ2-3; TRBD2 might be the D (7 bases). Per germline, CDR1 LGHNA and CDR2 YSLEER. V lost 3 bases to trimming and J lost 0 bases, with 16 bases between them. The CDR3 totals 17 residues. DNA for the CDR3: TGCGCCAGCAGCCACTGGGGGGGCGACCCTAGCACAGATACGCAGTATTTT. It specifies CASSHWGGDPSTDTQYF.

This chain joins TRBV20-1 and TRBJ2-3; possible D gene TRBD2, 6 bases. Germline-derived CDR1 and CDR2 are DFQATT and SNEGSKA (reference sequence). V shed 5 bases and J shed 4 bases, with 16 bases lying between them. CDR3 length equals 14 residues. In DNA, the CDR3 is TGCAGTGCTGGAGGGACTCCGCAAGCAGATACGCAGTATTTT. Protein product: CSAGGTPQADTQYF.

This chain joins TRBV12-3 or TRBV12-4 and TRBJ1-2; tentatively, D is TRBD1 (5 bases). The CDR3 extends over 13 amino acids. The V end was cut by 1 base, the J end by 7 bases, with 10 bases between. The CDR3 DNA is TGTGCCAGCAGTTTAGGTGAGGGGTCTGGCTACACCTTC. Its translation is CASSLGEGSGYTF.

This clonotype was seen more than once but under ten times. This chain uses TRBV27 with TRBJ2-6; D unclear. CDR3 length equals 17 residues. V was cut by 8 bases and J by 0 bases, with 17 bases left in between. Germline V gene lookup returns CDR1 MNHEY and CDR2 SMNVEV (reference sequence). CDR3 sequence: CASSPLVTNSGANVLTF. CDR3 bases: TGTGCCAGCTCTCCCCTAGTGACAAACTCTGGGGCCAACGTCCTGACTTTC. Full variable domain (missing parts from reference TRBV27 and TRBJ2-6): EAQVTQNPRYLITVTGKKLTVTCSQNMNHEYMSWYRQDPGLGLRQIYYSMNVEVTDKGDVPEGYKVSRKEKRNFPLILESPSPNQTSLYFCASSPLVTNSGANVLTFGAGSRLTVL.

This sequence joins TRBV29-1 and TRBJ2-1; perhaps TRBD2 as D (6 bases). CDR1 and CDR2 from the germline V gene are SQVTM and ANQGSEA. The CDR3 contains 14 residues. The V gene lost 7 bases and the J gene lost 5 bases, with 18 bases spanning the gap. The CDR3 DNA reads TGCAGCGCCGGCCCGGGACTGCAAGACAATGAGCAGTTCTTC. It specifies CSAGPGLQDNEQFF.

This clonotype has at least ten counts. This chain connects TRBV29-1 to TRBJ2-1; the D is unclear. Germline CDR1 is SQVTM and CDR2 is ANQGSEA. This CDR3 has 14 amino acids. The V and J ends lost 4 bases and 12 bases respectively, with 22 bases between them. The CDR3 DNA is TGCAGCGTTGTTCGGCTAGAACTTAGAATGGGGCAGTTCTTC. This sequence encodes CSVVRLELRMGQFF.

This clonotype was detected only a few times. V and J are TRBV20-1 and TRBJ2-5; D possibly uses TRBD1 or TRBD2 (5 bases each). This CDR3 comprises 13 residues. In germline, CDR1 is DFQATT, CDR2 SNEGSKA (reference sequence). The CDR3 sequence: CRGVTGSQETQYF. The CDR3 coding sequence is TGCAGGGGGGTTACGGGGAGCCAAGAGACCCAGTACTTC.

This sequence joins TRBV9 and TRBJ1-4; D unresolved. The CDR3 totals 13 residues. Trimming stripped 3 bases from V and 8 bases from J, with 11 bases between. Germline loops: CDR1 SGDLS, CDR2 YYNGEE. CDR3 residues: CASSAHYGEKLFF. The CDR3 DNA is TGTGCCAGCAGCGCCCACTACGGGGAAAAACTGTTTTTT.

The CDR3 DNA sequence: TGCAGTGCATCCGGGACATTTCAGGAGTACTTC. This gives the protein CSASGTFQEYF. The chain has TRBV20-1 and TRBJ2-4; tentatively, D is TRBD1 (6 bases). This CDR3 comprises 11 residues. V lost 6 bases to trimming and J lost 14 bases, with 17 bases between them. Germline V gives CDR1 DFQATT, CDR2 SNEGSKA (reference sequence).

This clonotype has just a few counts. This rearrangement joins TRBV5-1 to TRBJ2-7; 9 bases agree with TRBD1. This CDR3 comprises 15 residues. The germline CDR1 and CDR2 sequences are SGHRS and YFSETQ. V was pared by 0 bases and J by 5 bases, with 6 bases of the junction left unmatched. CDR3 loop: CASSLGGTGSDEQYF. The CDR3, as DNA: TGCGCCAGCAGCTTGGGAGGGACAGGGTCCGACGAGCAGTACTTC.

This clonotype was detected only a few times. The CDR3 does not end in the conserved phenylalanine or tryptophan, so this is likely a read error. This chain uses TRBV7-9 with TRBJ1-1; tentatively, D is TRBD1 (5 bases). V was trimmed by 4 bases and J by 1 base, leaving 13 bases between them. The CDR3 spans 15 residues. CDR1 is SEHNR, CDR2 FQNEAQ, per germline (reference sequence). The CDR3 sequence is CASSSRGEKNTEAFL. The CDR3 DNA is TGTGCCAGCAGCTCTCGGGGGGAGAAGAACACTGAAGCTTTCCTT.

The rearrangement links TRBV7-9 to TRBJ1-1, with 8 bases that match TRBD1. CDR1 SEHNR and CDR2 FQNEAQ come from the germline V gene (reference sequence). J was trimmed by 1 base and V by 3 bases; bases with no gene match: 4. The CDR3 length is 15 residues. The CDR3 DNA is TGTGCCAGCAGCTTCGGACAGGGTGCGAACACTGAAGCTTTCTTT. This gives the protein CASSFGQGANTEAFF. Filled out from reference TRBV7-9 and TRBJ1-1, the complete variable domain reads DTGVSQNPRHKITKRGQNVTFRCDPISEHNRLYWYRQTLGQGPEFLTYFQNEAQLEKSRLLSDRFSAERPKGSFSTLEIQRTEQGDSAMYLCASSFGQGANTEAFFGQGTRLTVV.

This rearrangement joins TRBV5-4 to TRBJ2-3; TRBD2 matches at 15 bases. Losses at the gene ends were 4 bases for V and 2 bases for J; bases not matched to a gene: 5. The CDR3 runs to 17 residues. The germline V gene encodes CDR1 SGHNT and CDR2 YYREEE (reference sequence). This CDR3 reads CASSPGLAGGVTDTQYF. Here the CDR3 DNA reads TGTGCCAGCAGCCCCGGACTAGCGGGAGGGGTCACAGATACGCAGTATTTT.

The V and J genes are TRBV4-3 and TRBJ1-3; D call uncertain. V lost 1 base, J lost 0 bases, and 7 bases lay in between. The CDR3 runs 15 residues. Germline CDR1 and CDR2: LGHNA and YSLEER. CDR3 region: CASSQGASSGNTIYF. CDR3 nucleotides: TGCGCCAGCAGCCAAGGGGCTAGCTCTGGAAACACCATATATTTT.

V is TRBV28 and J is TRBJ2-7; a weak D match, TRBD2 (6 bases). The germline V gene has CDR1 MDHEN and CDR2 SYDVKM. V was clipped by 4 bases and J by 5 bases, with 15 bases between them. CDR3 length: 14 residues. For the CDR3, the DNA is TGTGCCAGCAGTTCTCAGCTGTGGGGGGACGAGCAGTACTTC. Encoded protein: CASSSQLWGDEQYF.

This chain links TRBV7-2 with TRBJ2-1; 14 bases are shared with TRBD2. Losses at the gene ends were 2 bases for V and 7 bases for J; bases not matched to a gene: 7. There are 17 residues in the CDR3. Looked up from germline, CDR1 is SGHTA and CDR2 is FQGNSA. CDR3 sequence (DNA): TGTGCCAGCAGCTTACCGGGACTAGCGGGAGTTGGAAATGAGCAGTTCTTC. This translates into CASSLPGLAGVGNEQFF.

This clonotype was seen more than once but under ten times. The chain joins TRBV21-1 to TRBJ1-2. TRBV21-1 is an annotated pseudogene. The CDR3 is 17 residues long. The CDR3 sequence: CASSAKTPSRMTYGYTF. DNA of the CDR3: TGTGCCAGCAGCGCCAAGACACCCTCCCGGATGACCTATGGCTACACCTTC.

A remark on this clonotype: The final CDR3 position lacks the conserved phenylalanine or tryptophan, pointing to a likely read error. It is unclear where the CDR3 begins or ends on the DNA, so no DNA is shown, and the CDR3 is as TCRdb lists it. The chain has TRBV29-1 and TRBJ2-4; the D call of TRBD2 is as the table states it, not checked on the DNA. Germline V gives CDR1 SQVTM, CDR2 ANQGSEA. From its first to its last residue, the CDR3 has 9 amino acids. This chain's CDR3 is CSVEDPTSV.

The V gene is TRBV2, the J gene TRBJ2-1; D may correspond to TRBD1 or TRBD2 (5 bases each). This CDR3 is built from 14 residues. Trimming removed 6 bases from V and 5 bases from J, with 14 bases in between. The germline V gene has CDR1 SNHLY and CDR2 FYNNEI. The CDR3 is CASRYRDANNEQFF. The CDR3 DNA follows: TGTGCCAGCAGGTACCGGGACGCCAACAATGAGCAGTTCTTC.

The V gene is TRBV20-1, the J gene TRBJ1-1, with unresolved D. Germline V CDR1 and CDR2: DFQATT, SNEGSKA (reference sequence). The CDR3 runs to 13 residues. With 6 bases removed from V and 1 base from J, the gap between germline ends came to 12 bases. In nucleotides, the CDR3 is TGCAGTGCCCTTAAGACTGGGAACACTGAAGCTTTCTTT. Its translation is CSALKTGNTEAFF.

The chain links TRBV4-3 to TRBJ2-7; 8 bases line up with TRBD1. Germline trimming cut 0 bases from V and 4 bases from J; bases unmatched to any gene: 5. CDR1 is LGHNA and CDR2 is YSLEER in the germline V gene. CDR3 size: 15 residues. The CDR3 DNA reads as TGCGCCAGCAGCCAAGATTCAGGGGGCAGGTACGAGCAGTACTTC. Translating gives CASSQDSGGRYEQYF.

A few counts support this clonotype. The genes are TRBV28 and TRBJ2-7, with D perhaps matching TRBD1 (5 bases). The CDR3 contains 16 residues. Germline loops: CDR1 MDHEN, CDR2 SYDVKM. V lost 2 bases and J 1 base, leaving 15 bases between the germline ends. Written as DNA, the CDR3 is TGTGCCAGCAGTTTAGCCCCTGGCAGGGAATCCTACGAGCAGTACTTC. It translates to CASSLAPGRESYEQYF.

The genes are TRBV9 and TRBJ2-7; TRBD1 agrees at 10 bases. Germline CDR1 reads SGDLS; CDR2 reads YYNGEE. The J segment lost 7 bases and the V segment lost 4 bases, leaving 11 bases of the junction unmatched. CDR3 length equals 15 residues. The CDR3 nucleotides read TGTGCCAGCAGCCCACCCGGGACAGGGGCGAGGGAGCAGTACTTC. It specifies CASSPPGTGAREQYF.

V gene TRBV7-2 combines with J gene TRBJ1-2, with D unclear. Per the germline V gene, CDR1 is SGHTA and CDR2 is FQGNSA. This CDR3 is 13 amino acids long. With 8 bases removed from V and 4 bases from J, the gap between germline ends came to 14 bases. CDR3 sequence: CASSRGIGYGYTF. The CDR3 DNA reads as TGTGCCAGCTCACGTGGAATTGGCTATGGCTACACCTTC.

The rearrangement uses TRBV5-1 and TRBJ1-2; TRBD1 agrees at 8 bases. CDR1 and CDR2 (germline): SGHRS, YFSETQ. The CDR3 has 14 residues. V shed 4 bases, J shed 6 bases, and the junction held 8 bases outside the gene matches. The CDR3 region has the DNA TGCGCCAGCAGCCTCGGGACAGGTCTAAATGGCTACACCTTC. It encodes CASSLGTGLNGYTF. Variable domain in full (rest from reference TRBV5-1 and TRBJ1-2): KAGVTQTPRYLIKTRGQQVTLSCSPISGHRSVSWYQQTPGQGLQFLFEYFSETQRNKGNFPGRFSGRQFSNSRSEMNVSTLELGDSALYLCASSLGTGLNGYTFGSGTRLTVV.

In its sample, this clonotype was seen a few times. This chain connects TRBV28 to TRBJ2-5; 9 positions match TRBD1. Matching the DNA end better, TRBJ2-1 makes the J call doubtful. Germline-derived CDR1 and CDR2 are MDHEN and SYDVKM. CDR3 length: 15 amino acids. DNA of the CDR3: TGTGCCAGCAGACCCCCGGACAGGGGTACGAATGAGCAGTTCTTC. Translated, it gives CASRPPDRGTNEQFF.

The rearrangement joins TRBV11-1 to TRBJ2-5, with 7 bases matching TRBD2. Germline CDR1 reads SGHAT; CDR2 reads FQDESV (reference sequence). The CDR3 has 13 residues. V was pared by 7 bases and J by 3 bases, with 5 bases of the junction left unmatched. CDR3 sequence (DNA): TGTGCCAGCAACGTAGCGGGCGAAGAGACCCAGTACTTC. It codes for CASNVAGEETQYF.

This clonotype was recorded a few times. The chain uses TRBV7-3 and TRBJ2-1, with D possibly TRBD2 on 7 matching bases. V dropped 5 bases and J dropped 3 bases, with 17 bases sitting between them. The CDR3 spans 16 residues. Germline values: CDR1 SGHTA, CDR2 FQGTGA. The CDR3 DNA sequence: TGTGCCAGCAGCCCGTGGGGGGCGGGAGACTACAATGAGCAGTTCTTC. Translating gives CASSPWGAGDYNEQFF. Looking up the rest from reference TRBV7-3 and TRBJ2-1 gives the full variable domain: GAGVSQTPSNKVTEKGKYVELRCDPISGHTALYWYRQSLGQGPEFLIYFQGTGAADDSGLPNDRFFAVRPEGSVSTLKIQRTERGDSAVYLCASSPWGAGDYNEQFFGPGTRLTVL.